These 27 T cell receptor beta chains were all obtained from the same sample, sequenced in a study of CD8+ T cells in alopecia areata. cDNA reverse transcribed from extracted RNA served as the sequencing template. The protocol was immunoSEQ multiplex PCR, while the TCRdb copy is restricted to in-frame clones and leaves out a portion. Of about 110,000 clones listed, approximately 61% are singletons. The sample taken for sequencing was NKG2D-low CD8+ T cells sorted from blood. The receptor source for this set is a human donor with alopecia areata.

This clone has only a few counts. The chain uses TRBV9 and TRBJ2-1, with TRBD2 matching over 7 bases. The CDR3 spans 15 residues. Germline V lookup: CDR1 SGDLS, CDR2 YYNGEE. J gave up 0 bases and V 3 bases, and 3 bases lay outside the gene matches. The CDR3 sequence is CASSGEGSSYNEQFF. DNA of the CDR3: TGTGCCAGCAGCGGGGAGGGGAGCTCCTACAATGAGCAGTTCTTC.

The chain joins TRBV19 to TRBJ2-2; D is perhaps TRBD2 (6 bases). This CDR3 is 15 amino acids long. The germline V and J ends were trimmed by 0 bases and 7 bases, with 12 bases remaining between them. The germline V gene encodes CDR1 LNHDA and CDR2 SQIVND (reference sequence). CDR3 residues: CASSIDAGDFGELFF. CDR3 nucleotide sequence: TGTGCCAGTAGTATAGACGCTGGGGACTTCGGGGAGCTGTTTTTT.

CDR3: CASIGTGNEKLFF. In DNA, the CDR3 is TGTGCCAGCATCGGGACAGGGAATGAAAAACTGTTTTTT. The V gene is TRBV2, the J gene TRBJ1-4; TRBD1 aligns across 9 bases. J lost 5 bases, V lost 7 bases, and 2 bases had no gene match. Germline CDR1 and CDR2: SNHLY and FYNNEI. The CDR3 is 13 amino acids.

This clone was counted only a few times. The rearrangement joins TRBV6-6 to TRBJ1-1, with D possibly TRBD1 on 5 matching bases. The ends were cut back, 6 bases at V and 4 bases at J, with 21 bases in the middle. The CDR3 has 16 residues. Per the germline V gene, CDR1 is MNHNY and CDR2 is SVGAGI (reference sequence). CDR3 sequence (DNA): TGTGCCAGCAGCCTCATCCTTGGGGCGCGGGCCACTGAAGCTTTCTTT. Translated, it gives CASSLILGARATEAFF.

The rearrangement links TRBV29-1 to TRBJ1-1; perhaps TRBD1 as D (6 bases). Germline V CDR1 and CDR2: SQVTM, ANQGSEA. Trimming left V 7 bases short and J 1 base short, with 13 bases between. The CDR3 loop spans 13 amino acids. The CDR3 DNA follows: TGCAGCGAGCAGGGGTTGGGGAACACTGAAGCTTTCTTT. Its translation: CSEQGLGNTEAFF. Together with reference TRBV29-1 and TRBJ1-1, the CDR3 gives the full variable domain: SAVISQKPSRDICQRGTSLTIQCQVDSQVTMMFWYRQQPGQSLTLIATANQGSEATYESGFVIDKFPISRPNLTFSTLTVSNMSPEDSSIYLCSEQGLGNTEAFFGQGTRLTVV.

This clone appeared a few times. The rearrangement joins TRBV2 to TRBJ2-7; no definite D call. The V gene's germline CDR1 is SNHLY and CDR2 FYNNEI. Trimming removed 6 bases at V and 0 bases at J, with 9 bases between. This CDR3 has 13 amino acids. CDR3 DNA: TGTGCCAGCAGACCGAGTTCCTCCTACGAGCAGTACTTC. Translation gives CASRPSSSYEQYF.

The chain uses TRBV6-4 and TRBJ2-2; no clear D. The CDR3 loop spans 12 amino acids. V was shortened by 2 bases and J by 7 bases, with 5 bases between the two germline ends. Germline lookup yields CDR1 MRHNA and CDR2 SNTAGT. CDR3 DNA: TGTGCCAGCAGTGACCGGTACGGGGAGCTGTTTTTT. Its translation is CASSDRYGELFF.

This chain joins TRBV30 and TRBJ1-1, with 7 bases lining up with TRBD1. The CDR3 loop spans 12 amino acids. Germline V lookup: CDR1 GTSNPN, CDR2 SVGIG (reference sequence). V gave up 7 bases and J gave up 7 bases; unmatched junction bases: 9. CDR3 in amino acids: CAYKGARIEAFF. CDR3 coding DNA: TGTGCCTACAAGGGGGCGCGGATTGAAGCTTTCTTT.

This clone has more than one count but fewer than ten. The rearrangement links TRBV14 to TRBJ1-2; D call uncertain. The ends were cut back, 3 bases at V and 3 bases at J, with 8 bases in the middle. The CDR3 runs 13 residues. CDR1 and CDR2 (germline): SGHDN, FVKESK. For the CDR3, the DNA is TGTGCCAGCAGCCATGGCAGCCACTATGGCTACACCTTC. It encodes CASSHGSHYGYTF.

The chain uses TRBV1 and TRBJ1-2; TRBD1, the table's D call, lacks a check against the DNA. TRBV1 constitutes a pseudogene. The CDR3 length is 16 residues. CDR3 bases: TGCACCAGCAGTCGGCCTCCCAGGGGTGGATTTGGAGGCTACACCTTC. It codes for CTSSRPPRGGFGGYTF.

The CDR3: CASYSWGETQYF. DNA for the CDR3: TGTGCCAGCTACTCGTGGGGCGAGACCCAGTACTTC. V is TRBV2 and J is TRBJ2-5, with a tentative D call TRBD1 (5 bases). The CDR3 has 12 residues. Per the germline V gene, CDR1 is SNHLY and CDR2 is FYNNEI. Trimming left V 8 bases short and J 5 bases short, with 12 bases between.

The rearrangement uses TRBV7-8 and TRBJ2-5; 7 nucleotides line up with TRBD2. V shed 5 bases, J shed 4 bases, and the junction held 16 bases outside the gene matches. The germline V gene encodes CDR1 SGHVS and CDR2 FQNEAQ. The CDR3 is 17 amino acids. In DNA, the CDR3 is TGTGCCAGCAGCCCTCCAGGTTTGGGAGGGCCTTCAGAGACCCAGTACTTC. Its protein product is CASSPPGLGGPSETQYF.

This chain links TRBV5-6 with TRBJ2-6; TRBD1 might be the D (6 bases). The V and J ends lost 5 bases and 1 base respectively, with 19 bases between them. Germline V gene lookup returns CDR1 SGHDT and CDR2 YYEEEE. This CDR3 has 18 amino acids. In DNA form, the CDR3 reads TGTGCCAGCAGGGATACAGGGTCCATGCCTTCTGGGGCCAACGTCCTGACTTTC. It is translated as CASRDTGSMPSGANVLTF.

The CDR3 sequence is CASSWGDYYEQYF. DNA for the CDR3: TGTGCCAGCAGCTGGGGGGACTACTACGAGCAGTACTTC. The V call is TRBV11-2, the J call TRBJ2-7; TRBD2 agrees at 7 bases. CDR1 and CDR2 (germline): SGHAT, FQNNGV. J was trimmed by 3 bases and V by 4 bases; bases with no gene match: 3. The CDR3 totals 13 residues.

V is TRBV2 and J is TRBJ2-5, with TRBD2 identical over 8 bases. Germline-derived CDR1 and CDR2 are SNHLY and FYNNEI. The CDR3 contains 14 residues. The trim removed 4 bases at V and 2 bases at J, leaving 3 bases unmatched. For the CDR3, the DNA is TGTGCCAGCAGTGTAGCGGGGCGGCAAGAGACCCAGTACTTC. Its protein product is CASSVAGRQETQYF.

This clone was recorded a few times. This chain links TRBV2 with TRBJ2-1, with no clear D. The CDR3 is 14 amino acids. V was shortened by 1 base and J by 8 bases, with 12 bases between the two germline ends. CDR1 SNHLY and CDR2 FYNNEI come from the germline V gene. The CDR3 protein is CASSEGKGEDEQFF. CDR3 nucleotides: TGTGCCAGCAGTGAAGGGAAAGGAGAGGATGAGCAGTTCTTC.

This rearrangement joins TRBV27 to TRBJ2-3, with 7 bases fitting TRBD1. After removal of 6 bases from V and 4 bases from J, the junction contained 1 base not matched to a gene. Germline V gene sequence: CDR1 MNHEY, CDR2 SMNVEV (reference sequence). The CDR3 has 12 residues. CDR3 coding DNA: TGTGCCAGCAGGCAGGGGGCAGATACGCAGTATTTT. Protein sequence: CASRQGADTQYF.

This chain joins TRBV13 and TRBJ2-7, with a possible D match to TRBD2 (5 bases). The CDR3 is 12 residues long. The V gene's germline CDR1 is PRHDT and CDR2 FYEKMQ (reference sequence). Trimming removed 0 bases at V and 5 bases at J, with 5 bases between. As DNA, the CDR3 is TGTGCCAGCAGCTTAGGGGGAGACGAGCAGTACTTC. Translated: CASSLGGDEQYF.

V usage is TRBV6-1 and J usage is TRBJ2-1, with D perhaps TRBD1 or TRBD2 (5 bases each). The V end was cut by 2 bases, the J end by 1 base, with 18 bases between. Germline V gene data show CDR1 as MNHNS and CDR2 as SASEGT. The CDR3 loop spans 18 amino acids. This CDR3 reads CASSERAEGRVSYNEQFF. The CDR3 DNA follows: TGTGCCAGCAGTGAACGGGCTGAGGGGCGCGTTTCCTACAATGAGCAGTTCTTC.

The V gene is TRBV25-1, the J gene TRBJ2-1; D not resolved. The germline V and J ends were trimmed by 1 base and 9 bases, with 4 bases remaining between them. The germline V gene encodes CDR1 MGHDK and CDR2 SYGVNS. The CDR3 runs to 11 residues. As DNA, the CDR3 is TGTGCCAGCAGTGAATTAATTGAGCAGTTCTTC. Amino acids: CASSELIEQFF.

With respect to this clone: Additional DNA sequences in this sample encode the identical CDR3. The chain is built from TRBV27 and TRBJ1-1, with 8 bases matching TRBD1. V lost 3 bases to trimming and J lost 6 bases; unmatched junction nucleotides: 3. From germline, CDR1 is MNHEY and CDR2 SMNVEV (reference sequence). This CDR3 spans 13 amino acids. CDR3 region: CASSFGQGAEAFF. The CDR3 nucleotides are TGTGCCAGCAGTTTTGGACAGGGAGCTGAAGCTTTCTTT.

This clone was seen a few times. The chain has TRBV10-3 and TRBJ2-2, with D uncertain. Germline lookup yields CDR1 ENHRY and CDR2 SYGVKD. V was cut by 11 bases and J by 0 bases, with 10 bases left in between. The CDR3 is 13 amino acids. The CDR3 loop reads CAALVANTGELFF. CDR3 sequence (DNA): TGTGCCGCATTAGTCGCGAACACCGGGGAGCTGTTTTTT.

The V gene is TRBV6-6, the J gene TRBJ2-7; D is perhaps TRBD2 (5 bases). The ends were cut back, 6 bases at V and 0 bases at J, with 15 bases in the middle. Germline V gene sequence: CDR1 MNHNY, CDR2 SVGAGI (reference sequence). The CDR3 totals 15 residues. The CDR3 region is CASSRRVRDSYEQYF. The CDR3 bases are TGTGCCAGCAGCCGTCGGGTCCGGGACTCCTACGAGCAGTACTTC.

The rearrangement uses TRBV7-2 and TRBJ1-5; TRBD1 is a possible D gene (6 bases). This CDR3 has 14 residues. Between the trimmed V and J ends, which lost 2 bases and 6 bases, there was a span of 11 bases. The germline CDR1 and CDR2 sequences are SGHTA and FQGNSA. Written as DNA, the CDR3 is TGTGCCAGCAGCTTAAGGACAGACATTCAGCCCCAGCATTTT. This translates into CASSLRTDIQPQHF.

This sequence joins TRBV15 and TRBJ2-7, with D tentatively TRBD1 (5 bases). The germline V gene has CDR1 LNHNV and CDR2 YYDKDF (reference sequence). The CDR3 has 13 residues. Trimming stripped 3 bases from V and 3 bases from J, with 9 bases between. The DNA for the CDR3 is TGTGCCACCAGCAGGTCTGACAGCTACGAGCAGTACTTC. This translates into CATSRSDSYEQYF.

The gene calls are TRBV4-1 and TRBJ1-1; D possibly corresponds to TRBD1 (6 bases). The CDR3 consists of 18 residues. V shed 0 bases and J shed 5 bases, with 22 bases lying between them. Germline CDR1 MGHRA, CDR2 YSYEKL. This CDR3 is CASSQEVARGGRRTEAFF. For the CDR3, the DNA is TGCGCCAGCAGCCAAGAGGTGGCTAGAGGGGGGCGGAGGACTGAAGCTTTCTTT.

The CDR3 here is CASSRQGVTEAFF. As DNA, the CDR3 is TGTGCCAGCAGTAGACAGGGGGTTACTGAAGCTTTCTTT. This chain connects TRBV6-1 to TRBJ1-1; TRBD1 aligns across 9 bases. CDR1 and CDR2 from the germline V gene are MNHNS and SASEGT. The V gene end was trimmed by 5 bases and the J gene end by 5 bases; junction bases not matched to a gene: 3. The CDR3 totals 13 residues.